There are a few counts of the clone carrying this TCR beta chain. The record originates from a study of T cell responses to AZD1222 COVID-19 vaccine. Sequencing was performed with immunoSEQ multiplex PCR; in TCRdb, only in-frame clones are kept and a portion is missing. The table lists 100,000 to 150,000 clones, approximately 94% of them singletons, with less than 6% in the top ten. Germline values: CDR1 KGHSH, CDR2 LQKENI. The CDR3 is made up of 13 amino acids. Trimming shortened V by 6 bases and J by 3 bases, and 10 bases separated the two germline ends. Second-dose intervals of approximately 4 or approximately 12 weeks were pooled.

Sequenced material: peripheral blood, taken 28 days after the second AZD1222 dose. The receptor comes from an adult who received the AZD1222 COVID-19 vaccine. J is TRBJ2-3 and V is TRBV18; D is ambiguous. The CDR3 nucleotides read TGTGCCAGCTCTCCTGACCAGACAGATACGCAGTATTTT. It specifies CASSPDQTDTQYF.